Below, 31 T cell receptor beta chains from the same sample are listed, as sequenced in a study of blood T cells in healthy people across ages. A sample-barcoded 5' primer and a J-beta primer mix were used in a second PCR of about 6 to 11 cycles. TCRdb itself ran the 5' RACE reads through MiXCR, one entry per CDR3 protein. The sample holds around 1,500,000 distinct CDR3 sequences, approximately 30% seen once. Specimen: blood. The receptors were sampled from a woman aged 30 to 39 in good health.

As for this clonotype: Germline and junction disagree at one end, which may indicate a read error. The genes are TRBV10-3 and TRBJ2-1, with D perhaps TRBD1 (5 bases). This CDR3 contains 15 residues. Germline V CDR1 and CDR2: ENHRY, SYGVKD. This CDR3 is CATSTLGVSYNEQFF. DNA for the CDR3: TGTGCCACCAGTACCCTAGGGGTCTCCTACAATGAGCAGTTCTTC.

This clonotype was detected ten times or more. This chain connects TRBV7-3 to TRBJ1-1; a weak D match, TRBD1 (6 bases). The CDR3 is 13 residues long. V was pared by 5 bases and J by 1 base, with 8 bases between. Looked up from germline, CDR1 is SGHTA and CDR2 is FQGTGA. The chain's CDR3 is CASSKGGNTEAFF. The CDR3 DNA reads as TGTGCCAGCAGCAAAGGGGGGAACACTGAAGCTTTCTTT.

The V call is TRBV28, the J call TRBJ2-7, with D possibly matching TRBD2 (5 bases). CDR1 is MDHEN, CDR2 SYDVKM, per germline. V was clipped by 7 bases and J by 2 bases, with 15 bases between them. This CDR3 has 14 amino acids. The CDR3, as DNA: TGTGCCAGCAATGGACGCGGACTTACCTACGAGCAGTACTTC. Amino acid sequence: CASNGRGLTYEQYF.

With regard to this clonotype: A much larger clone differs from this one at a single base, so this may be a read error. This chain links TRBV28 with TRBJ2-6; D not certain. The germline CDR1 and CDR2 sequences are MDHEN and SYDVKM. CDR3 length: 15 amino acids. The CDR3 DNA follows: TGTGCCAGCAGTTTACTACAGTCTGGGGTCAACGTCCTGACTTTC. Encoded protein: CASSLLQSGVNVLTF.

Comments on this clonotype: The junction departs from the called germline gene at one end, perhaps through a read error. This chain joins TRBV12-3 or TRBV12-4 and TRBJ1-5, with no clear D. CDR3 length: 14 amino acids. The CDR3 coding sequence is TGTGCCGGCAGTTCGAGGCTTAGCAATCAGCCCCAGCATTTT. Its translation: CAGSSRLSNQPQHF.

This clonotype was picked up many times. J is TRBJ2-5 and V is TRBV6-5; D remains unclear. V shed 0 bases and J shed 4 bases, with 9 bases lying between them. The CDR3 is 14 residues long. Germline CDR1 is MNHEY and CDR2 is SVGAGI. CDR3 coding DNA: TGTGCCAGCAGTTACTCGTCAATGGTAGAGACCCAGTACTTC. Its protein is CASSYSSMVETQYF.

This chain uses TRBV4-3 with TRBJ2-2; TRBD2 matches at 8 bases. The CDR3 has 16 residues. The V and J ends lost 3 bases and 15 bases, in that order; junction bases with no gene match: 18. The germline V gene encodes CDR1 LGHNA and CDR2 YSLEER. The CDR3 DNA reads as TGCGCCAGCAGCCAGACCGTAGCGGGACCCAACCGGGAATTGTTTTTT. It codes for CASSQTVAGPNRELFF.

This clonotype has a handful of counts. The V call is TRBV10-3, the J call TRBJ2-2, with 8 bases lining up with TRBD1. This CDR3 has 14 residues. Looked up from germline, CDR1 is ENHRY and CDR2 is SYGVKD. Germline trimming cut 8 bases from V and 4 bases from J; bases unmatched to any gene: 6. The CDR3, as DNA: TGTGCCATCGACAGGGGCGAGGGCACCGGGGAGCTGTTTTTT. As protein: CAIDRGEGTGELFF.

The rearrangement joins TRBV7-2 to TRBJ2-1; D is uncertain. V was clipped by 4 bases and J by 8 bases, with 9 bases between them. The CDR3 has 12 residues. Germline CDR1 is SGHTA and CDR2 is FQGNSA. CDR3 sequence (DNA): TGTGCCAGCAGCTCCCTTGGGCATGAGCAGTTCTTC. This sequence encodes CASSSLGHEQFF.

This chain uses TRBV25-1 with TRBJ1-1, with 8 nucleotides matching TRBD1. Germline assignment: CDR1 MGHDK and CDR2 SYGVNS. V trimming: 3 bases; J trimming: 3 bases; junction bases outside the gene matches: 6. CDR3 size: 15 residues. CDR3 amino acids: CASSDRAGGYTEAFF. Here the CDR3 DNA reads TGTGCCAGCAGTGATAGGGCAGGGGGCTACACTGAAGCTTTCTTT.

This clonotype was picked up many times. This rearrangement joins TRBV12-3 or TRBV12-4 to TRBJ2-1; D is unclear. This CDR3 comprises 12 residues. With 3 bases removed from V and 14 bases from J, the gap between germline ends came to 14 bases. CDR3 nucleotide sequence: TGTGCCAGCAGTTTTATTGGTGAAAGGGAGTTCTTC. Translating gives CASSFIGEREFF.

This clonotype was seen more than once but under ten times. V gene TRBV7-2 combines with J gene TRBJ1-6; no clear D gene. V lost 0 bases, J lost 6 bases, and 9 bases lay in between. Germline V gene sequence: CDR1 SGHTA, CDR2 FQGNSA. CDR3 size: 15 residues. The CDR3, as DNA: TGTGCCAGCAGCTTAGCCGGACGCAGTAATTCACCCCTCCACTTT. Protein sequence: CASSLAGRSNSPLHF.

This clonotype was counted between two and nine times. V and J are TRBV5-1 and TRBJ2-5; 11 bases fit TRBD2. V trimming: 0 bases; J trimming: 0 bases; junction bases outside the gene matches: 4. The CDR3 extends over 17 amino acids. Germline V lookup: CDR1 SGHRS, CDR2 YFSETQ. DNA for the CDR3: TGCGCCAGCAGCTTGGCCCCTAGCGGGGGGAACCAAGAGACCCAGTACTTC. Its translation is CASSLAPSGGNQETQYF.

The CDR3 sequence is CASSSPDRAGETQYF. The DNA of the CDR3 is TGTGCCAGCTCATCTCCCGACAGGGCGGGAGAGACCCAGTACTTC. The chain joins TRBV18 to TRBJ2-7, with 7 nucleotides matching TRBD1. The closer fit of TRBJ2-5 to the DNA end suggests the J call may be wrong. Germline lookup yields CDR1 KGHSH and CDR2 LQKENI. The CDR3 sequence is 15 residues long.

The chain uses TRBV7-3 and TRBJ2-1; D is undetermined. V was cut by 5 bases and J by 4 bases, with 12 bases left in between. Germline V gene sequence: CDR1 SGHTA, CDR2 FQGTGA. The length of the CDR3 is 14 residues. The CDR3 loop reads CASSPGSEYNEQFF. CDR3 coding DNA: TGTGCCAGCAGCCCCGGTTCCGAATACAATGAGCAGTTCTTC.

Notes on this clonotype: Relative to the germline gene, one junction end is altered; a read error may explain this. V usage is TRBV6-5 and J usage is TRBJ1-1; TRBD1 aligns across 7 bases. CDR1 and CDR2 from the germline V gene are MNHEY and SVGAGI. This CDR3 has 14 residues. The CDR3: CANSYEAGGTEAFF. CDR3 nucleotides: TGTGCCAACAGTTATGAGGCAGGGGGCACTGAAGCTTTCTTT.

V gene TRBV2 combines with J gene TRBJ2-4, with TRBD2 as a possible D gene (5 bases). The last part of the DNA fits TRBJ2-5 better; the J call may be wrong. CDR3 length equals 13 residues. CDR1 and CDR2 from the germline V gene are SNHLY and FYNNEI. As DNA, the CDR3 is TGTGCCAGCAGTGGATTACTAGGAGAGACCCAGTACTTC. This sequence encodes CASSGLLGETQYF.

The rearrangement joins TRBV20-1 to TRBJ2-6; 7 nucleotides line up with TRBD1. The CDR3 loop spans 15 amino acids. Germline CDR1 DFQATT, CDR2 SNEGSKA (reference sequence). Trimming at V came to 0 bases and at J to 4 bases, leaving 3 bases not matched to a gene. The CDR3 DNA is TGCAGTGCTAGAGAGACAGGGACGGGGGCCAACGTCCTGACTTTC. This sequence encodes CSARETGTGANVLTF.

This clonotype was seen repeatedly, ten times or more. The chain employs TRBV30 and TRBJ2-3, with 7 bases fitting TRBD2. Germline CDR1 is GTSNPN and CDR2 is SVGIG (reference sequence). Trimming removed 4 bases from V and 1 base from J; junction bases left unmatched: 5. This CDR3 has 14 amino acids. The CDR3 loop reads CAWIVTSGTDTQYF. The CDR3, as DNA: TGTGCCTGGATAGTAACTAGCGGCACAGATACGCAGTATTTT.

The chain employs TRBV29-1 and TRBJ2-1; 16 nucleotides align to TRBD2. This CDR3 has 15 residues. The germline gives CDR1 SQVTM, CDR2 ANQGSEA. Trimming took 7 bases from V and 9 from J; bases not matched to a gene: 9. The CDR3 nucleotides read TGCAGCGCTAATTCGGGACTAGCGGGAGGGGTTGAGCAGTTCTTC. Its translation is CSANSGLAGGVEQFF.

The chain has TRBV28 and TRBJ2-4; possible D gene TRBD1, 5 bases. The end of the DNA fits TRBJ2-7 better, so the J call may be wrong. Germline CDR1 reads MDHEN; CDR2 reads SYDVKM. This CDR3 has 13 residues. CDR3 residues: CASSLTGHAEQYF. In nucleotides, the CDR3 is TGTGCCAGCAGTTTGACCGGACATGCCGAGCAGTACTTC.

This clonotype came up many times. CDR3 amino acids: CASSQGGKTGANVLTF. The CDR3 nucleotides read TGTGCCAGCAGCCAAGGGGGAAAAACAGGGGCCAACGTCCTGACTTTC. The chain recombines TRBV3-1 with TRBJ2-6; D is uncertain. The V gene's germline CDR1 is LGHDT and CDR2 YNNKEL (reference sequence). This CDR3 has 16 amino acids. The germline V and J ends were trimmed by 1 base and 4 bases, with 11 bases remaining between them.

This sequence joins TRBV5-1 and TRBJ2-5, with D maybe TRBD2 (6 bases). Germline V gene sequence: CDR1 SGHRS, CDR2 YFSETQ. This CDR3 region has 17 residues. Trimming shortened V by 5 bases and J by 2 bases, and 22 bases separated the two germline ends. The CDR3 loop is CASSLTGGAAEQETQYF. The CDR3 region has the DNA TGCGCCAGCAGTTTGACCGGCGGGGCCGCTGAACAAGAGACCCAGTACTTC.

This clonotype was seen only a few times. The J gene is TRBJ2-7, the V gene TRBV2, with 8 bases aligning to TRBD2. Unmatched junction bases numbered 7, after V lost 6 bases and J lost 3 bases. The CDR3 length is 14 residues. Per the germline V gene, CDR1 is SNHLY and CDR2 is FYNNEI. The CDR3 DNA reads as TGTGCCAGCAGCCAGACTAGCGAGAGCTACGAGCAGTACTTC. Its translation: CASSQTSESYEQYF.

This clonotype was seen at least ten times. J is TRBJ2-3 and V is TRBV7-9; no clear D. Trimming pared 7 bases from V and 6 bases from J, leaving 11 bases between. The CDR3 runs 12 residues. CDR1 and CDR2 (germline): SEHNR, FQNEAQ (reference sequence). The CDR3 loop is CASTPQGDTQYF. The CDR3 coding sequence is TGTGCCAGCACCCCCCAAGGGGATACGCAGTATTTT.

The V call is TRBV20-1, the J call TRBJ1-6; 7 nucleotides agree with TRBD1. Per germline, CDR1 DFQATT and CDR2 SNEGSKA (reference sequence). CDR3 length equals 14 residues. Trimming at V came to 7 bases and at J to 8 bases, leaving 11 bases not matched to a gene. CDR3 in amino acids: CSVEGTGAHSPLHF. The CDR3 coding sequence is TGCAGTGTTGAAGGAACAGGGGCCCATTCACCCCTCCACTTT.

The count of this clonotype is one. V usage is TRBV28 and J usage is TRBJ2-4; D possibly corresponds to TRBD2 (6 bases). The assigned J gene may be wrong: the sequence end matches TRBJ2-7 better. CDR1 is MDHEN and CDR2 is SYDVKM in the germline V gene. This CDR3 contains 14 residues. In DNA, the CDR3 is TGTGCCAGCAGGGTGGGGGGAGAGCGAAACGAGCAGTACTTC. It encodes CASRVGGERNEQYF.

This clonotype has just a few counts. The chain carries TRBV12-3 or TRBV12-4 and TRBJ1-4; D unclear. The ends were cut back, 0 bases at V and 7 bases at J, with 9 bases in the middle. The CDR3 runs to 14 residues. CDR3 in DNA: TGTGCCAGCAGTTTAGCGCCAGAGAGTGAAAAACTGTTTTTT. Translated, it gives CASSLAPESEKLFF.

This clonotype showed up many times. The chain joins TRBV29-1 to TRBJ2-3, with D uncertain. V lost 4 bases, J lost 4 bases, and 3 bases lay in between. Germline V gene data show CDR1 as SQVTM and CDR2 as ANQGSEA. The CDR3 totals 10 residues. The CDR3 DNA follows: TGCAGCGTTGTGTCAGATACGCAGTATTTT. The encoded protein is CSVVSDTQYF.

The chain is built from TRBV10-3 and TRBJ1-2; D is unresolved. CDR3 length: 13 amino acids. Germline CDR1 reads ENHRY; CDR2 reads SYGVKD. Trimming took off 3 bases at V and 0 bases at J, with 5 bases between the two ends. DNA of the CDR3: TGTGCCATCAGTGAACCAGCTAACTATGGCTACACCTTC. Its protein is CAISEPANYGYTF.

The V call is TRBV7-2, the J call TRBJ1-3; D may be TRBD1 (5 bases). In germline, CDR1 is SGHTA, CDR2 FQGNSA. V lost 5 bases and J 0 bases, leaving 11 bases between the germline ends. The CDR3 length is 15 residues. CDR3 sequence reads: CASSGTGNSGNTIYF. As DNA, the CDR3 is TGTGCCAGCAGCGGGACCGGGAACTCTGGAAACACCATATATTTT.